The 3 T cell receptor beta chains reported below all come from one sample, sequenced in a study of blood T cell repertoires in COVID-19. Produced via immunoSEQ multiplex PCR; TCRdb's table is partial and in-frame only. Of 180,000 or so clones listed, around 85% are singletons. Sequencing used peripheral blood. These receptors came from a woman older than 75 with acute or convalescent COVID-19.

J is TRBJ2-7 and V is TRBV10-3; weak D call: TRBD1 (8 bases). Germline lookup yields CDR1 ENHRY and CDR2 SYGVKD. CDR3 length equals 15 residues. V shed 2 bases and J shed 7 bases, with 18 bases lying between them. CDR3 protein: CAISEGRDRTQEQYF. CDR3 sequence (DNA): TGTGCCATCAGTGAGGGGAGGGACAGGACGCAAGAGCAGTACTTC.

In its sample, this clone was seen a few times. V is TRBV6-5 and J is TRBJ1-5; D is possibly TRBD1 (5 bases). This CDR3 has 13 residues. With 8 bases removed from V and 2 bases from J, the gap between germline ends came to 10 bases. Germline assignment: CDR1 MNHEY and CDR2 SVGAGI. The CDR3, as DNA: TGTGCCAGCGTAGGGGAGGGCAATCAGCCCCAGCATTTT. Protein sequence: CASVGEGNQPQHF.

The rearrangement uses TRBV7-8 and TRBJ1-6; D may be TRBD1 (5 bases). The germline V and J ends were trimmed by 6 bases and 0 bases, with 15 bases remaining between them. The germline V gene has CDR1 SGHVS and CDR2 FQNEAQ. This CDR3 spans 17 amino acids. CDR3 residues: CASSWGRVSSYNSPLHF. DNA of the CDR3: TGTGCCAGCAGTTGGGGGAGGGTTAGCTCCTATAATTCACCCCTCCACTTT.